This T cell receptor beta chain derives from a study of vaccination and CD4 T cells after COVID-19. Whole-study context: The convalescents comprised six males and four females, two of them Hispanic. Stimulation used overlapping spike peptides from SARS-CoV-2, HCoV-NL63, HCoV-OC43 and HCoV-229E.

This clonotype was counted between two and nine times. What it binds is not known. Study-wide findings and caveats: This study had few convalescent patients and no early post-infection samples.

With the Oncomine TCR Beta short-read assay, DNA from cultured CD4+ T cells was sequenced. TCRdb ran MiXCR on the PCR reads and lists one entry per CDR3 protein. The sample consists of about 24,000 distinct CDR3 sequences, about half of them appearing once. This CDR3 spans 16 amino acids. Trimming shortened V by 5 bases and J by 0 bases, and 14 bases separated the two germline ends. Germline V gives CDR1 MNHNS, CDR2 SASEGT. Treatment noted: roughly 11-day PBMC culture with coronavirus spike peptide pools or control peptides (ViraFEST assay). The origin of this receptor is a human donor who had recovered from COVID-19. The rearrangement uses TRBV6-1 and TRBJ1-5, with D possibly matching TRBD1 (6 bases). Sample: CD4+ T cells from blood, cultured in vitro. In DNA, the CDR3 is TGTGCCAGCAGTACCGGGACAAGCTATAGCAATCAGCCCCAGCATTTT. Translation: CASSTGTSYSNQPQHF.